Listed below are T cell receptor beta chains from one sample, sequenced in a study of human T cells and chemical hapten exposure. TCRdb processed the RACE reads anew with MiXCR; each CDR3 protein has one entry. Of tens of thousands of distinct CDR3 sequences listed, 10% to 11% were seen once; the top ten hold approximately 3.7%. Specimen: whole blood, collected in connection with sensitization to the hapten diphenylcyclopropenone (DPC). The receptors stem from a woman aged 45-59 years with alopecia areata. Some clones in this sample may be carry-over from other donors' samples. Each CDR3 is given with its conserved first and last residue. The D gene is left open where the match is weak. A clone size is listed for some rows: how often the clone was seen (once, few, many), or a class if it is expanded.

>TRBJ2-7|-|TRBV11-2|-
CASSLQGAWASGAYEQYF
TGTGCCAGCAGCTTGCAGGGGGCGTGGGCTAGCGGGGCATACGAGCAGTACTTC
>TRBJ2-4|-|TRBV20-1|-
CSAAPFGENIQYF
TGCAGTGCTGCTCCCTTTGGGGAAAACATTCAGTACTTC
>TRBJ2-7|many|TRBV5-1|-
CASSWRTSSSYEQYF
TGCGCCAGCAGCTGGAGGACTTCGAGCTCCTACGAGCAGTACTTC
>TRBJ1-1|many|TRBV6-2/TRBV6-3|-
CASSYSNVGGGAFF
TGTGCCAGCAGTTACTCGAACGTCGGAGGGGGTGCTTTCTTT
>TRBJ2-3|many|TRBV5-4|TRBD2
CASSPAGGSTDTQYF
TGTGCCAGCAGTCCAGCGGGAGGTAGCACAGATACGCAGTATTTT
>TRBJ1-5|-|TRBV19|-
CASAKLQGQPQHF
TGTGCCAGTGCCAAGCTGCAGGGGCAGCCCCAGCATTTT
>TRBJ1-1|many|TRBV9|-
CASSPRQDGAEAFF
TGTGCCAGCAGCCCGCGACAGGACGGGGCTGAAGCTTTCTTT
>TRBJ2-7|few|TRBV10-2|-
CASSESGARHEQYF
TGCGCCAGCAGTGAATCAGGGGCGCGGCACGAGCAGTACTTC
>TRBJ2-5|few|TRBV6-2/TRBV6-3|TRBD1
CASTWPDRGQKTQYF
TGTGCCAGCACCTGGCCTGACAGGGGGCAGAAGACCCAGTACTTC
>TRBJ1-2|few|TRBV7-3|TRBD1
CASSLMDRAYGYTF
TGTGCCAGCAGCTTAATGGACAGGGCCTATGGCTACACCTTC
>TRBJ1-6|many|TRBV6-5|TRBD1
CASSRDRVYNSPLHF
TGTGCCAGCAGCCGGGACAGGGTTTATAATTCACCCCTCCACTTT
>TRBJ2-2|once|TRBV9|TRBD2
CASSPRPGLAGATGTGELFF
TGTGCCAGCAGCCCTCGTCCGGGACTAGCGGGAGCCACGGGCACCGGGGAGCTGTTTTTT
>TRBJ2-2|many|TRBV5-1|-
CASMRTVNTGELFF
TGCGCCAGCATGCGGACGGTGAACACCGGGGAGCTGTTTTTT
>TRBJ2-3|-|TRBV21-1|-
CASSKEGSTEPRDTQYF
TGTGCCAGCAGCAAAGAGGGATCTACCGAGCCGCGGGATACGCAGTATTTT
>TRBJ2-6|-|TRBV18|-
CASSPPNSLTAAGANVLTF
TGTGCCAGCTCACCACCGAACAGCCTCACCGCGGCGGGGGCCAACGTCCTGACTTTC
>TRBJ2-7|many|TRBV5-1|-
CASSLYPYEQYF
TGCGCCAGCAGCTTGTATCCCTACGAGCAGTACTTC
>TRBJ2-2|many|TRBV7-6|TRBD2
CASSLVTPGGSNTGELFF
TGTGCCAGCAGCTTAGTAACTCCGGGAGGTTCTAACACCGGGGAGCTGTTTTTT
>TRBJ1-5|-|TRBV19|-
CASSMVGGVQPQHF
TGTGCCAGTAGTATGGTAGGCGGGGTTCAGCCCCAGCATTTT
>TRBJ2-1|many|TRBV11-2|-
CASSLVTNEQFF
TGTGCCAGCAGCTTAGTCACCAATGAGCAGTTCTTC
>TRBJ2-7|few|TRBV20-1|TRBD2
CSARDPSSGRSEQYF
TGCAGTGCTAGAGATCCGTCTAGCGGGAGATCCGAGCAGTACTTC
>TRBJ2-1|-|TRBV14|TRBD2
CASSPLTSGAGEQFF
TGTGCCAGCAGCCCCCTGACTAGCGGGGCGGGTGAGCAGTTCTTC
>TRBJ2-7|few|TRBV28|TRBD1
CASSPGQGTWNF
TGTGCCAGCAGTCCGGGACAGGGGACGTGGAACTTC
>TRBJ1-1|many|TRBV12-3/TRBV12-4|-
CASNARNTEAFF
TGTGCCAGTAACGCACGGAACACTGAAGCTTTCTTT
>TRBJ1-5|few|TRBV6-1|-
CASSELTGSNQPQHF
TGTGCCAGCAGTGAACTAACAGGGAGCAATCAGCCCCAGCATTTT
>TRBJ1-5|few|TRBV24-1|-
CATSDPGPPAQPQHF
TGTGCCACCAGTGATCCCGGGCCCCCGGCCCAGCCCCAGCATTTT
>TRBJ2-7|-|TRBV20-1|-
CSACPPGSHYEQYF
TGCAGTGCTTGCCCCCCGGGGAGCCACTACGAGCAGTACTTC
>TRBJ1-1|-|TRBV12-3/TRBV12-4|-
CASSLNGRGTEAFF
TGTGCCAGCAGTTTAAACGGGCGTGGTACTGAAGCTTTCTTT
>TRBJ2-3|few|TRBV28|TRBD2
CACTPGTSRDTQYF
TGTGCCTGCACACCCGGGACTAGTAGAGATACGCAGTATTTT
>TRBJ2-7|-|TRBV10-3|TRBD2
CAISLSGIGTYEQYF
TGTGCCATCAGTCTTAGCGGGATAGGTACCTACGAGCAGTACTTC
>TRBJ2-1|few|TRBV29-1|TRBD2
CSGGRDREQFF
TGCAGCGGAGGGAGGGATCGGGAGCAGTTCTTC
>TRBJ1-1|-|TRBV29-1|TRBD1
CSVGDRALRGPEAFF
TGCAGCGTAGGGGACAGGGCCCTCCGAGGGCCTGAAGCTTTCTTT
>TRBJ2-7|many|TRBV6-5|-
CASSNTYEQYF
TGTGCCAGCAGCAATACCTACGAGCAGTACTTC
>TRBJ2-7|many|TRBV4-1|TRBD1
CASSSISGGDEQYF
TGCGCCAGCAGCTCCATTTCAGGGGGCGACGAGCAGTACTTC
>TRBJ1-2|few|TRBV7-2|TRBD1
CASTPFPGQGDYGYTF
TGTGCCAGCACCCCTTTCCCGGGACAGGGGGACTATGGCTACACCTTC
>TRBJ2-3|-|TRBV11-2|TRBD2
CASSLGPGRATDTQYF
TGTGCCAGCAGCTTAGGTCCAGGGAGGGCCACGGATACGCAGTATTTT
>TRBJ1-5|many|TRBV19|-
CASEGRWDQPQHF
TGTGCCAGTGAAGGGAGGTGGGATCAGCCCCAGCATTTT
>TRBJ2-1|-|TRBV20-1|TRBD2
CSASTSGYNEQFF
TGCAGTGCTAGTACTAGCGGCTACAATGAGCAGTTCTTC
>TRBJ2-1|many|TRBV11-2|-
CASSPGGGWGSNEQFF
TGTGCCAGCAGCCCAGGCGGTGGTTGGGGCAGTAATGAGCAGTTCTTC
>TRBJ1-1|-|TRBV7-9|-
CASSPRGGGTEAFF
TGTGCCAGCAGCCCGCGCGGAGGTGGCACTGAAGCTTTCTTT
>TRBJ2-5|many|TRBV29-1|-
CSVRDLVQQETQYF
TGCAGCGTGCGGGATCTGGTCCAACAAGAGACCCAGTACTTC
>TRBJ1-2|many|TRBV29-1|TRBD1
CSVTLLTGGYGYTF
TGCAGCGTGACTCTCCTTACAGGGGGCTATGGCTACACCTTC
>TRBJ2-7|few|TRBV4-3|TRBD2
CASSRERGGTYEQYF
TGCGCCAGCAGCCGAGAGCGGGGGGGTACCTACGAGCAGTACTTC
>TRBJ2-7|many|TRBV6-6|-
CASSYSKPGLQGYEQYF
TGTGCCAGCAGTTATTCTAAACCGGGACTCCAAGGGTACGAGCAGTACTTC
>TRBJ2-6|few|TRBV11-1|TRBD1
CASRKGQRGSGANVLTF
TGTGCCAGCAGGAAGGGACAGAGAGGATCTGGGGCCAACGTCCTGACTTTC
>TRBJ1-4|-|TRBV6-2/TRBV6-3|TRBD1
CASTRDRVEEKLFF
TGTGCCAGCACCAGGGACAGGGTGGAAGAAAAACTGTTTTTT
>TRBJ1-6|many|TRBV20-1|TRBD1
CSARTGEATPLHF
TGCAGTGCTAGGACAGGGGAGGCGACACCCCTCCACTTT
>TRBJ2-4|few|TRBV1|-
CTSSQDWETVDGAGAELAKNIQYF
TGCACCAGCAGCCAAGATTGGGAAACGGTCGACGGGGCGGGAGCGGAACTAGCCAAAAACATTCAGTACTTC
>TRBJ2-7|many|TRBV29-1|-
CSVGRPYEQYF
TGCAGCGTAGGCAGACCCTACGAGCAGTACTTC
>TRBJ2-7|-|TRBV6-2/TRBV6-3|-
CASSYSGDLAGPGDEQYF
TGTGCCAGCAGTTACTCGGGGGACCTGGCGGGGCCTGGGGACGAGCAGTACTTC
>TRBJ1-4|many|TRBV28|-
CASSPVGKLFF
TGTGCCAGCAGTCCGGTTGGAAAACTGTTTTTT